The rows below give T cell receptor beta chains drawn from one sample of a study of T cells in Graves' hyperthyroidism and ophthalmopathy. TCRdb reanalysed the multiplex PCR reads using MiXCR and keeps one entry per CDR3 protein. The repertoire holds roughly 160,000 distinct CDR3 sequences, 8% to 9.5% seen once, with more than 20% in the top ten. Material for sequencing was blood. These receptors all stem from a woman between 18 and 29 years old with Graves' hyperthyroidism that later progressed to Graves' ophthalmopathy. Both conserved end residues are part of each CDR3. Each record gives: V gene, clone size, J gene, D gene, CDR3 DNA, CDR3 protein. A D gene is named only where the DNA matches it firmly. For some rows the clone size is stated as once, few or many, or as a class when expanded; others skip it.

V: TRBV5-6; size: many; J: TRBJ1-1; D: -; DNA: TGTGCCAGCAGCTATGACCCTTTCCTGAACACTGAAGCTTTCTTT; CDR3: CASSYDPFLNTEAFF
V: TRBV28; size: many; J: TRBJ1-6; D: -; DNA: TGTGCCAGCAGTAACCTGGCGCAGGGGCGTTCACCCCTCCACTTT; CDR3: CASSNLAQGRSPLHF
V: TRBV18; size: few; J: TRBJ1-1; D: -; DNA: TGTGCCAGCTCACCAGTACGGACAAACATGAACACTGAAGCTTTCTTT; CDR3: CASSPVRTNMNTEAFF
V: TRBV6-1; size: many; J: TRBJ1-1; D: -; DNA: TGTGCCAGCAGTGAATTCGGCTGGGCGACAGAGCTGAACACTGAAGCTTTCTTT; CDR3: CASSEFGWATELNTEAFF
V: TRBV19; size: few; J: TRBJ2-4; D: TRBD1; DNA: TGTGCCAGTAGGGGGACAGAAGAAAACATTCAGTACTTC; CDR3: CASRGTEENIQYF
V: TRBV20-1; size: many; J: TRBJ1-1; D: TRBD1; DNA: TGCAGTGCTAGGAACAGGGGGCGTGGAGGGAACACTGAAGCTTTCTTT; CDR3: CSARNRGRGGNTEAFF
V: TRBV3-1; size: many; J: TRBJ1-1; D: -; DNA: TGTGCCAGCAGCCAAGAAGGAGTTGCTTTTAGGAGTCGTATGAACACTGAAGCTTTCTTT; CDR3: CASSQEGVAFRSRMNTEAFF
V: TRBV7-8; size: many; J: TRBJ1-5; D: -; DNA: TGTGCCAGCAGCTTAGGATTACGGGGACCCTCCAATCAGCCCCAGCATTTT; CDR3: CASSLGLRGPSNQPQHF
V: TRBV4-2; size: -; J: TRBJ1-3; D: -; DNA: TGTGCCAGCAGCCAAGACAGCTTCTCTGGAAACACCATATATTTT; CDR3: CASSQDSFSGNTIYF
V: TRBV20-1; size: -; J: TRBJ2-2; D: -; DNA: TGCAATGCCCGGGACTTTGACACCGGGGAGCTGTTTTTT; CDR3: CNARDFDTGELFF
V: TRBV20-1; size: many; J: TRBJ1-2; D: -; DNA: TGCAGTGCCCGACAGCCCCCATATGGCTACACCTTC; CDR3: CSARQPPYGYTF
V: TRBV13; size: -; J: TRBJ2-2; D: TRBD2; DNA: TGTGCCAGCAGCCCCCGGACTAGCGGGAGAGGGAACACCGGGGAGCTGTTTTTT; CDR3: CASSPRTSGRGNTGELFF
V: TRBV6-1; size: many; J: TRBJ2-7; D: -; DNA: TGTGCCAGCAGTCAAGGCGGGGGCCCCTACGAGCAGTACTTC; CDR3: CASSQGGGPYEQYF
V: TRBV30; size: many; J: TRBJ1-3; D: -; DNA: TGTGCCTGGAGTGTACGTGGAAACACCATATATTTT; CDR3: CAWSVRGNTIYF
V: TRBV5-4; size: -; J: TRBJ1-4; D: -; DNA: TGTGCCAGCAGCTTGGGCGGCAGGGAGGTTGAAAAACTGTTTTTT; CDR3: CASSLGGREVEKLFF
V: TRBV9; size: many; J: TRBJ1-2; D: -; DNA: TGTGCCAGCAGCTCCCCGGGCCCAAGAGCTAACTATGGCTACACCTTC; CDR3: CASSSPGPRANYGYTF
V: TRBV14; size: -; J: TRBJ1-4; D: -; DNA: TGTGCCAGCAGCCATCTACGGGAAAAACTGTTTTTT; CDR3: CASSHLREKLFF
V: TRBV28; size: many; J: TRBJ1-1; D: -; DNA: TGTGCCAGCAGTCCCGAAGCCACTTATAACACTGAAGCTTTCTTT; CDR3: CASSPEATYNTEAFF
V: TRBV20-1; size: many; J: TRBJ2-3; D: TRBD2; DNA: TGCAGTGCTAGAGTCGGGCTAGCGGGGGCACTGCGGAGCACAGATACGCAGTATTTT; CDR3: CSARVGLAGALRSTDTQYF
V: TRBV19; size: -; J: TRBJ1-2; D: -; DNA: TGTGCCAGTAGTATCAGTTCGGGGAACTATGGCTACACCTTC; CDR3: CASSISSGNYGYTF
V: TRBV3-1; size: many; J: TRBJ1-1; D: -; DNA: TGTGCCAGCAGCCAGACGGTGGGAAACACTGAAGCTTTCTTT; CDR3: CASSQTVGNTEAFF
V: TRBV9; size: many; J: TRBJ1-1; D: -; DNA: TGTGCCAGCAGCGTAGGACTGCCCAACACTGAAGCTTTCTTT; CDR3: CASSVGLPNTEAFF
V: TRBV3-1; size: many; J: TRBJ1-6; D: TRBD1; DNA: TGTGCCAGCAGCCTCGGGACAGTGCACAATTCACCCCTCCACTTT; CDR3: CASSLGTVHNSPLHF
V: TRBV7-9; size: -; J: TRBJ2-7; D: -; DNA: TGTGCCAGCAGCTCCACCCAGGTAGGCTACGAGCAGTACTTC; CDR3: CASSSTQVGYEQYF
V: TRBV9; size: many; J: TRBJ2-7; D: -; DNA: TGTGCCAGCAGCCCCCAGCGTGGCTACGAGCAGTACTTC; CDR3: CASSPQRGYEQYF
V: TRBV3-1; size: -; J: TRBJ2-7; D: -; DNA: TGTGCCAGCAGCCAAGGAACGTGGGGGTTCTCCTACGAGCAGTACTTC; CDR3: CASSQGTWGFSYEQYF
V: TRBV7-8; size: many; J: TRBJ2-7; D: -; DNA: TGTGCCAGCAGCTCCTACTTACACTCCTACGAGCAGTACTTC; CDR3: CASSSYLHSYEQYF
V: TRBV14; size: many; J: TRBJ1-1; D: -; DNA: TGTGCCAGCAGCCAAATACCGAGGTTTGAAGCTTTCTTT; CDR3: CASSQIPRFEAFF
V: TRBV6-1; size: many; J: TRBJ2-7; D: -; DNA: TGTGCCAGCAGTGAGGGTCCAGGTAGTGGGTACGAGCAGTACTTC; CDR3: CASSEGPGSGYEQYF
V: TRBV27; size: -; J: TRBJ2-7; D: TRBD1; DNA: TGTGCCAGCAGTCCCATAACGACAGGGGGAACCTACGAGCAGTACTTC; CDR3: CASSPITTGGTYEQYF
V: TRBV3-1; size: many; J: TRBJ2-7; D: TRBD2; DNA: TGTGCCAGCAGCCAAGTAGCGGGGATCTTCTACGAGCAGTACTTC; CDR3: CASSQVAGIFYEQYF
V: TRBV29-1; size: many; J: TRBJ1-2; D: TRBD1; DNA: TGCAGCGTTGACGAGGGACAGGGAAGGGGTGGCTACACCTTC; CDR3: CSVDEGQGRGGYTF
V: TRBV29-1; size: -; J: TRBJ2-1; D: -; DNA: TGCAGCGTCGAACCCACCGGGACCCAGGAGAATGAGCAGTTCTTC; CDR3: CSVEPTGTQENEQFF
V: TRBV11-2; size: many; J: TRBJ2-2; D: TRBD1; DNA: TGTGCCAGCAGCTCCCTCAGGGGGTCGAACACCGGGGAGCTGTTTTTT; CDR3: CASSSLRGSNTGELFF
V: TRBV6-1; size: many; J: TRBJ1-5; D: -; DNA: TGTGCCAGCAGTGAATACAGGGTTTACAGCAATCAGCCCCAGCATTTT; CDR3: CASSEYRVYSNQPQHF
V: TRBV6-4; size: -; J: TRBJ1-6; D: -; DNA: TGTGCCAGCAGTCAAGGGAAAACTTCACCCCTCCACTTT; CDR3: CASSQGKTSPLHF
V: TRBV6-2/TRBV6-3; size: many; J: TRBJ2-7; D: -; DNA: TGTGCCAGCAAGGACGTGCCCTACGAGCAGTACTTC; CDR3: CASKDVPYEQYF
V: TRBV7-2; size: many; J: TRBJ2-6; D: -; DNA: TGTGCCAGCAGCTTAGACTACTCTGGGGCCAACGTCCTGACTTTC; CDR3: CASSLDYSGANVLTF
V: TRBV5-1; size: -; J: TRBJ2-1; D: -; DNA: TGCGCCAGCAGCGACTCCCACTCCGGGACCGTCTTGCCCTATGAGCAGTTCTTC; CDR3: CASSDSHSGTVLPYEQFF
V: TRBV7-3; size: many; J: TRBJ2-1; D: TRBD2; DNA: TGTGCCAGCAGCCCTGAGGCACGGACTAGAGTAGGTAATGAGCAGTTCTTC; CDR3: CASSPEARTRVGNEQFF
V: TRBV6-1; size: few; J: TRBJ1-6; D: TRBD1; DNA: TGTGCCAGCAGTGAGGGGACAGCCGTTAAAGCGTATTCACCCCTCCACTTT; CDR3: CASSEGTAVKAYSPLHF
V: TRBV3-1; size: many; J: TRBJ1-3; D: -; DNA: TGTGCCAGCAGCCAGACGGGTTCCTCTGGAAACACCATATATTTT; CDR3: CASSQTGSSGNTIYF
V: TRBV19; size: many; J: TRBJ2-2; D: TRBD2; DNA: TGTGCCAGTAGTATCGTAGCGGGTCCCGGGGAGCTGTTTTTT; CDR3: CASSIVAGPGELFF
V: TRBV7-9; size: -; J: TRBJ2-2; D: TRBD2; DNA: TGTGCCACCCTCAGACCACTAGCGGGAGGAGGGGGGCTGTTTTTT; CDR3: CATLRPLAGGGGLFF
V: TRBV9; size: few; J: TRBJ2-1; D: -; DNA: TGTGCCAGCAGCGTAGGGGCAGCCAATGAGCAGTTCTTC; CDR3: CASSVGAANEQFF
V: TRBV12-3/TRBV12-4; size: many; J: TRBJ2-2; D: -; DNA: TGTGCCAGCAATCCCGAGGGAGACACCGGGGAGCTGTTTTTT; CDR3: CASNPEGDTGELFF
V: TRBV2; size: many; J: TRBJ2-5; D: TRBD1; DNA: TGTGCCAGCAGTGATTCGGGACAGAGAGAGACCCAGTACTTC; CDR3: CASSDSGQRETQYF
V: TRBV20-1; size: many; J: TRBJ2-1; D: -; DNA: TGCAGTGCTAGAAGGACTAACCAGTACAATGAGCAGTTCTTC; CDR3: CSARRTNQYNEQFF
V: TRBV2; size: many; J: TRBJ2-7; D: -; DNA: TGTGCCAGCAGTGGCCAGGGGAACTACGAGCAGTACTTC; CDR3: CASSGQGNYEQYF
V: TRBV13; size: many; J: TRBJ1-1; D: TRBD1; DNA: TGTGCCAGCAGCTTAGGACAGGGGGCGAACACTGAAGCTTTCTTT; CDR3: CASSLGQGANTEAFF
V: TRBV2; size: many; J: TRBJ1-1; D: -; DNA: TGTGCCAGCGGGGTAAGAGAGAACACTGAAGCTTTCTTT; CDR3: CASGVRENTEAFF
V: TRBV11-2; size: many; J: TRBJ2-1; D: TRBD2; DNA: TGTGCCAGCAACACCCGATCGACTAGCTCCAATGAGCAGTTCTTC; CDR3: CASNTRSTSSNEQFF
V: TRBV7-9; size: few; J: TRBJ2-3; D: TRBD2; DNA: TGTGCCAGCAGCCGCGGGGGGTCGCCGTATTTT; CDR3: CASSRGGSPYF